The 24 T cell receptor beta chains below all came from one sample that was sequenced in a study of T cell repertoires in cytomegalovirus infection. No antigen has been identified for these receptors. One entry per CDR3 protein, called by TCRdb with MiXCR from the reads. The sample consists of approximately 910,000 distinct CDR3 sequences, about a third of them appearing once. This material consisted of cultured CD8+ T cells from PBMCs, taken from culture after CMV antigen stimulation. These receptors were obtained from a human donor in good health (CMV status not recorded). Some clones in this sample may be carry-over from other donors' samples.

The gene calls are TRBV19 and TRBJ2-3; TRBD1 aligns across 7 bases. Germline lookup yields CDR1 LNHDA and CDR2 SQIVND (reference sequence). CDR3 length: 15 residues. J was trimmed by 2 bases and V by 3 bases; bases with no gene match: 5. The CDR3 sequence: CASSIQGVFTDTQYF. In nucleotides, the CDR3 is TGTGCCAGTAGTATCCAGGGGGTTTTCACAGATACGCAGTATTTT. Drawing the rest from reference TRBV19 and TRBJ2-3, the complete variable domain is DGGITQSPKYLFRKEGQNVTLSCEQNLNHDAMYWYRQDPGQGLRLIYYSQIVNDFQKGDIAEGYSVSREKKESFPLTVTSAQKNPTAFYLCASSIQGVFTDTQYFGPGTRLTVL.

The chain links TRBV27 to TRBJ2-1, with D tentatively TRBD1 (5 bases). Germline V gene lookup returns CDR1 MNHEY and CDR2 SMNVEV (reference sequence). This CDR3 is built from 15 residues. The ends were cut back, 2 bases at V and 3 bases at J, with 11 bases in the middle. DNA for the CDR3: TGTGCCAGCAGTTTAGGGGCTAGAAACTACAATGAGCAGTTCTTC. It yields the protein CASSLGARNYNEQFF.

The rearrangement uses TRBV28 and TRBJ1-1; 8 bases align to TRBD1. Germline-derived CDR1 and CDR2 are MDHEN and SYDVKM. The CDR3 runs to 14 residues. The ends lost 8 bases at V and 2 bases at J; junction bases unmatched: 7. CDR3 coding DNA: TGTGCCAGCCTAGACAGGGGCGTTAACACTGAAGCTTTCTTT. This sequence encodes CASLDRGVNTEAFF. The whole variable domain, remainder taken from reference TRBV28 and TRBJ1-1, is DVKVTQSSRYLVKRTGEKVFLECVQDMDHENMFWYRQDPGLGLRLIYFSYDVKMKEKGDIPEGYSVSREKKERFSLILESASTNQTSMYLCASLDRGVNTEAFFGQGTRLTVV.

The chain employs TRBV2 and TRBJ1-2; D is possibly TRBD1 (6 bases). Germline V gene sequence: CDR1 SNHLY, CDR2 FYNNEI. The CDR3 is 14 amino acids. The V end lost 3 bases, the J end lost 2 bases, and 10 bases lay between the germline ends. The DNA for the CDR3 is TGTGCCAGCAGTGATTCACAGGGAAACTATGGCTACACCTTC. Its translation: CASSDSQGNYGYTF.

CDR3 DNA: TGTGCCAGCAGTTTATCTCTCACAGGGGGCGGTGTCAGCAATCAGCCCCAGCATTTT. It encodes CASSLSLTGGGVSNQPQHF. The chain has TRBV28 and TRBJ1-5; 9 positions match TRBD1. The CDR3 is made up of 19 amino acids. The ends lost 1 base at V and 1 base at J; junction bases unmatched: 11. Germline lookup yields CDR1 MDHEN and CDR2 SYDVKM.

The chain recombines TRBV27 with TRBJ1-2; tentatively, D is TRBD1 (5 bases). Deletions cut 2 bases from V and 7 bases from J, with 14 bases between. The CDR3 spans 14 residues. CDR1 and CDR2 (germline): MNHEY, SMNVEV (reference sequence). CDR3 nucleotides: TGTGCCAGCAGTTTAGTTGCAGGGTCAAGTGGCTACACCTTC. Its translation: CASSLVAGSSGYTF.

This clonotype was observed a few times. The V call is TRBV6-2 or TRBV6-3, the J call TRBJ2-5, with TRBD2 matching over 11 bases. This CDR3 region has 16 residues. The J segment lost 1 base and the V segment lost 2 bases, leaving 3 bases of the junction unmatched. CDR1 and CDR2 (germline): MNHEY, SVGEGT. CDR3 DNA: TGTGCCAGCAGTTACAGACTAGCGGGACCCCAAGAGACCCAGTACTTC. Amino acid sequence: CASSYRLAGPQETQYF.

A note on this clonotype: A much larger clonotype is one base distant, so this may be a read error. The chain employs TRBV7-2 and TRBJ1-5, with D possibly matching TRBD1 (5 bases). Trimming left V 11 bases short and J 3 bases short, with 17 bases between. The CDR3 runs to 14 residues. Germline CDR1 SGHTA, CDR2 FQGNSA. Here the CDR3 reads CAGKGRSPNQPQHF. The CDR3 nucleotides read TGTGCCGGCAAGGGACGGTCCCCCAATCAGCCCCAGCATTTT.

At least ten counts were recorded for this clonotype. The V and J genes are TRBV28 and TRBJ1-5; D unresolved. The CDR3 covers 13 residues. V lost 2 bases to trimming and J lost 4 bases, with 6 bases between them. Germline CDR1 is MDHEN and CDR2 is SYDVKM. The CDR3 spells CASSLTENQPQHF. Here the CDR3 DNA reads TGTGCCAGCAGTTTAACAGAGAATCAGCCCCAGCATTTT.

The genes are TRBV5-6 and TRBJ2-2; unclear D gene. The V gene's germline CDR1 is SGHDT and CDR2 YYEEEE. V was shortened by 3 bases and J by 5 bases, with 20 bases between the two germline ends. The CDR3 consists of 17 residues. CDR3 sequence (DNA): TGTGCCAGCAGCTGGGCGACTGGCCCCAAATCTACCGGGGAGCTGTTTTTT. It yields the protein CASSWATGPKSTGELFF. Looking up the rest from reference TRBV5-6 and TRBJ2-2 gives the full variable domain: DAGVTQSPTHLIKTRGQQVTLRCSPKSGHDTVSWYQQALGQGPQFIFQYYEEEERQRGNFPDRFSGHQFPNYSSELNVNALLLGDSALYLCASSWATGPKSTGELFFGEGSRLTVL.

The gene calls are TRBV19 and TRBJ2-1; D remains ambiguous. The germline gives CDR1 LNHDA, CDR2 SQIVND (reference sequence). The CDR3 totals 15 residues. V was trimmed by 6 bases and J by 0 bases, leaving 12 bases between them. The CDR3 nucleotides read TGTGCCAGTAGGCTCGACCTGGGCTCCTACAATGAGCAGTTCTTC. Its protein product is CASRLDLGSYNEQFF.

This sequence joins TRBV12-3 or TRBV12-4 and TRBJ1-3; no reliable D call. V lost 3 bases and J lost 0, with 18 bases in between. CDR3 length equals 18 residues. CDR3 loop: CASSFLTSPLGSGNTIYF. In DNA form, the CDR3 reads TGTGCCAGCAGTTTCCTTACTAGTCCCCTGGGCTCTGGAAACACCATATATTTT.

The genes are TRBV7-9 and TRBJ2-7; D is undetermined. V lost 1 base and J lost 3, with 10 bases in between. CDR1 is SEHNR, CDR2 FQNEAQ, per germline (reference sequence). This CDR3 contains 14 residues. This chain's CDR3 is CASSLVGSDYEQYF. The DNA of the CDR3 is TGTGCCAGCAGCTTAGTGGGCAGCGACTACGAGCAGTACTTC.

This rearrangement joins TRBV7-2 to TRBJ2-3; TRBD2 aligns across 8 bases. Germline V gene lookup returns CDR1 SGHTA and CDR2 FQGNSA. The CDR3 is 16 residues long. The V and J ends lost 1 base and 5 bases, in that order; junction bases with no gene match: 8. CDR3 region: CASSLVSGGLQDTQYF. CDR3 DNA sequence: TGTGCCAGCAGCTTAGTGTCGGGGGGGCTCCAAGATACGCAGTATTTT.

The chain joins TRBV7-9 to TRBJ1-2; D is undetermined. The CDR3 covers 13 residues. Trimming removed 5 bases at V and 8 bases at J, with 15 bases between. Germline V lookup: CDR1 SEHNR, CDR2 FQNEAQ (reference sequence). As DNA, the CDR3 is TGTGCCAGCAGCAAGACCCTAAGGGAAGGCTACACCTTC. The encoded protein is CASSKTLREGYTF.

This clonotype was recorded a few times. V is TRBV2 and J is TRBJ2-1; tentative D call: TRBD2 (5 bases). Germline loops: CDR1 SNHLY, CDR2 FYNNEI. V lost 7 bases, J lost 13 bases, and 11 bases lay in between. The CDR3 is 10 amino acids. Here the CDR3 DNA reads TGTGCCAGCAAGGACTCCTACCAGTTCTTC. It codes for CASKDSYQFF.

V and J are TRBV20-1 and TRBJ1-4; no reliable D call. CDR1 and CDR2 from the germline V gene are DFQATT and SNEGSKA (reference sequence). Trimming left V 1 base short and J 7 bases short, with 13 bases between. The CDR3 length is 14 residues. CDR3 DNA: TGCAGTGCTAGAGTCGAGGTGTTTGCTGAAAAACTGTTTTTT. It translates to CSARVEVFAEKLFF.

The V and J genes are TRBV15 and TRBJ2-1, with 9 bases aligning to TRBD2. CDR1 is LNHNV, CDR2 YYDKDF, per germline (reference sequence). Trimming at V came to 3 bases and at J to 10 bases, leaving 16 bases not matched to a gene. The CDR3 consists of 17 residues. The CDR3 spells CATSSPSGRGGLNEQFF. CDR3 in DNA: TGTGCCACCAGCAGTCCCTCCGGGCGGGGGGGCCTCAACGAGCAGTTCTTC.

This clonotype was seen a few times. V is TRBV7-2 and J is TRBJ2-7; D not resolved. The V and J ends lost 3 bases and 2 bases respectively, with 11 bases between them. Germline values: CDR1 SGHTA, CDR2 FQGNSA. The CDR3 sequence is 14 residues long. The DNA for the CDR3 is TGTGCCAGCAGCTTCGTCGAGGCTCCCTACGAGCAGTACGTC. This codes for CASSFVEAPYEQYV.

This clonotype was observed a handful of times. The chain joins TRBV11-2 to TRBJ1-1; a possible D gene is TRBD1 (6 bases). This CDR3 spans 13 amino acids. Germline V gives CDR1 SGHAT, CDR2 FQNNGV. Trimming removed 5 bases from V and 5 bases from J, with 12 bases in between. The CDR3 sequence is CASSGRGWTEAFF. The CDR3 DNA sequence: TGTGCCAGCAGCGGCAGGGGTTGGACTGAAGCTTTCTTT.

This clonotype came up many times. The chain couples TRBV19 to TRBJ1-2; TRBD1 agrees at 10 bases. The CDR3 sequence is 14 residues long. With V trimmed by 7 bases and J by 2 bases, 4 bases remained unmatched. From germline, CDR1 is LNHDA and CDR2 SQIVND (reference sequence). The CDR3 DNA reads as TGTGCCAGTACCCCGGGACAGGGGAACTATGGCTACACCTTC. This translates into CASTPGQGNYGYTF.

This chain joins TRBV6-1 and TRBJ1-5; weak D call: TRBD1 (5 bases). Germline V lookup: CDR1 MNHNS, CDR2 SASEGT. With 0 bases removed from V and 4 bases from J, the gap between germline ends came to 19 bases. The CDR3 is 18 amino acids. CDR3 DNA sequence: TGTGCCAGCAGTGAAGCGGGGGAGGGGAGGCGGATTAATCAGCCCCAGCATTTT. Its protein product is CASSEAGEGRRINQPQHF.

CDR3 nucleotides: TGTGCCAGCAGTGCCGCTGGGAGGGATACGCAGTATTTT. It encodes CASSAAGRDTQYF. The J gene is TRBJ2-3, the V gene TRBV6-1; D may be TRBD2 (6 bases). This CDR3 spans 13 amino acids. V was clipped by 4 bases and J by 6 bases, with 11 bases between them. Germline CDR1 and CDR2: MNHNS and SASEGT.

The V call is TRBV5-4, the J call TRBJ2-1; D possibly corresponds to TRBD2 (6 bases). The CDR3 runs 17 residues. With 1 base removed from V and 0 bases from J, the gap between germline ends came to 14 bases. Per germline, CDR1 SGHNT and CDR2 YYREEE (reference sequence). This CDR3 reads CASSLFVLAISYNEQFF. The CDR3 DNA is TGTGCCAGCAGCTTGTTTGTCCTAGCGATCTCCTACAATGAGCAGTTCTTC.